This T cell receptor (beta chain) derives from a study of T cell repertoires in cytomegalovirus infection. Study-wide context: Public signatures in TCR beta pointed to CMV infection and matching HLA type. The study, taken as a whole, reports: Adding up the frequency of public TCR beta families identified people who carried CMV plus the relevant HLA. Dominating the ex vivo response were HLA-C-restricted CMV-specific TCR beta clonotypes.

TCRdb fed the reads into MiXCR, producing one record per CDR3 protein. The sample includes 200,000 to 300,000 distinct CDR3 sequences, around an eighth of them seen just once. In the case of this clonotype: No antigen is known for it. This may be a read error: a much more frequent sequence differs by one nucleotide.

CDR3 length equals 15 residues. CDR1 is MNHEY, CDR2 SVGEGT, per germline. The receptor's source is a human donor in good health (CMV status not recorded). Some clones in this sample may be carry-over from other donors' samples. Sequenced sample: PBMCs. J is TRBJ2-1 and V is TRBV6-2 or TRBV6-3; 8 nucleotides agree with TRBD2. CDR3 sequence (DNA): TGTGCCAGCACTCCGGGGGGGCTTCCTTACAATGGGCAGTTCTTC. Protein: CASTPGGLPYNGQFF.